The 14 T cell receptor beta chains given below trace back to one sample, sequenced in a study of blood T cell repertoires in COVID-19. Here immunoSEQ multiplex PCR was the method, and the copy in TCRdb shows in-frame clones only, minus some. The sample consists of some 200,000 clones, around 87% of them appearing once. The specimen was PBMCs or T cells enriched from blood (not recorded which). The receptor set was obtained from a woman aged 18-29 years in a cohort exposed to, infected with or recovered from COVID-19 (not recorded which).

The J gene is TRBJ2-2, the V gene TRBV24-1; D unresolved. Germline CDR1 reads KGHDR; CDR2 reads SFDVKD. Trimming removed 2 bases from V and 0 bases from J, with 9 bases in between. The CDR3 covers 16 residues. The CDR3, as DNA: TGTGCCACCAGTGATTCGAGAGTTACGAACACCGGGGAGCTGTTTTTT. It codes for CATSDSRVTNTGELFF.

The genes are TRBV7-2 and TRBJ1-6, with a tentative D call TRBD1 (6 bases). CDR3 size: 14 residues. V lost 2 bases, J lost 9 bases, and 11 bases lay in between. CDR1 and CDR2 from the germline V gene are SGHTA and FQGNSA. The CDR3, as DNA: TGTGCCAGCAGCTTACCTCGGACAGTTTCACCCCTCCACTTT. This gives the protein CASSLPRTVSPLHF. Full variable domain (missing parts from reference TRBV7-2 and TRBJ1-6): GAGVSQSPSNKVTEKGKDVELRCDPISGHTALYWYRQSLGQGLEFLIYFQGNSAPDKSGLPSDRFSAERTGGSVSTLTIQRTQQEDSAVYLCASSLPRTVSPLHFGNGTRLTVT.

The chain employs TRBV7-9 and TRBJ2-5, with TRBD2 matching over 12 bases. The CDR3 spans 15 residues. Germline CDR1 SEHNR, CDR2 FQNEAQ (reference sequence). Unmatched junction bases numbered 3, after V lost 1 base and J lost 6 bases. CDR3: CASSLELAGGKTQYF. CDR3 DNA: TGTGCCAGCAGCTTAGAACTAGCGGGGGGAAAGACCCAGTACTTC.

The genes are TRBV12-3 or TRBV12-4 and TRBJ1-1; no clear D. CDR3 length: 13 residues. V was trimmed by 6 bases and J by 4 bases, leaving 12 bases between them. This CDR3 is CASSPREPTEAFF. Written as DNA, the CDR3 is TGTGCCAGCAGCCCCCGAGAGCCCACTGAAGCTTTCTTT.

The V gene is TRBV4-2, the J gene TRBJ1-2, with TRBD1 identical over 8 bases. CDR3 length equals 14 residues. V lost 0 bases and J lost 6; bases outside the gene matches: 3. CDR1 is LGHNA and CDR2 is YNFKEQ in the germline V gene. The CDR3 DNA reads TGTGCCAGCAGCCAAGAGGGGGACAGGAATGGCTACACCTTC. It yields the protein CASSQEGDRNGYTF.

The chain recombines TRBV7-9 with TRBJ2-7; a possible D gene is TRBD1 (6 bases). V was shortened by 4 bases and J by 7 bases, with 11 bases between the two germline ends. Germline V gene lookup returns CDR1 SEHNR and CDR2 FQNEAQ (reference sequence). The CDR3 loop spans 12 amino acids. CDR3 sequence reads: CASSSGQLEQYF. The CDR3 coding sequence is TGTGCCAGCAGCTCGGGACAATTGGAGCAGTACTTC.

The chain couples TRBV19 to TRBJ1-2, with D maybe TRBD1 (5 bases). Germline values: CDR1 LNHDA, CDR2 SQIVND (reference sequence). Trimming stripped 3 bases from V and 7 bases from J, with 12 bases between. The CDR3 loop spans 13 amino acids. The CDR3 loop reads CASSMAGPAGYTF. Written as DNA, the CDR3 is TGTGCCAGTAGTATGGCAGGGCCTGCTGGCTACACCTTC.

This chain joins TRBV7-8 and TRBJ2-3; 10 positions agree with TRBD2. CDR3 length: 17 amino acids. Looked up from germline, CDR1 is SGHVS and CDR2 is FQNEAQ. The ends lost 1 base at V and 1 base at J; junction bases unmatched: 5. The CDR3 loop reads CASSLEPGTSGTDTQYF. CDR3 in DNA: TGTGCCAGCAGCTTAGAACCCGGGACTAGCGGCACAGATACGCAGTATTTT.

The chain couples TRBV6-5 to TRBJ2-7, with 10 bases lining up with TRBD1. The CDR3 runs 14 residues. Trimming cost V 9 bases and J 6 bases; bases outside gene matches: 11. Germline CDR1 reads MNHEY; CDR2 reads SVGAGI. For the CDR3, the DNA is TGTGCCAGTAAGACAGGGGGCGCGTTTTCCGAGCAGTACTTC. The encoded protein is CASKTGGAFSEQYF.

The V gene is TRBV5-8, the J gene TRBJ2-7; TRBD2 agrees at 7 bases. The germline V gene encodes CDR1 SGHTS and CDR2 YDEGEE. After removal of 0 bases from V and 0 bases from J, the junction contained 9 bases not matched to a gene. The CDR3 has 17 amino acids. The CDR3 protein is CASSLAGRFPTSYEQYF. In nucleotides, the CDR3 is TGTGCCAGCAGCTTGGCCGGGAGGTTTCCGACCTCCTACGAGCAGTACTTC.

This chain joins TRBV5-6 and TRBJ2-2, with D perhaps TRBD2 (6 bases). The V end was cut by 4 bases, the J end by 6 bases, with 16 bases between. The CDR3 spans 15 residues. Germline-derived CDR1 and CDR2 are SGHDT and YYEEEE. For the CDR3, the DNA is TGTGCCAGCAGCCGAATAGGAGGGACGGCCGGGGAGCTGTTTTTT. It translates to CASSRIGGTAGELFF.

CDR3 in DNA: TGTGCCAGCAACCGTCGGGCAGGGGCTAATTCACCCCTCCACTTT. It yields the protein CASNRRAGANSPLHF. The genes are TRBV6-5 and TRBJ1-6; perhaps TRBD1 as D (6 bases). V dropped 7 bases and J dropped 6 bases, with 16 bases sitting between them. The V gene's germline CDR1 is MNHEY and CDR2 SVGAGI. The CDR3 runs to 15 residues.

The chain is built from TRBV5-1 and TRBJ1-1; 9 bases are shared with TRBD1. Germline trimming cut 2 bases from V and 0 bases from J; bases unmatched to any gene: 5. The CDR3 loop spans 16 amino acids. Looked up from germline, CDR1 is SGHRS and CDR2 is YFSETQ. CDR3 nucleotides: TGCGCCAGCAGCTTAAGGACAGGGGCCATGAACACTGAAGCTTTCTTT. Its translation is CASSLRTGAMNTEAFF.

The chain uses TRBV10-2 and TRBJ1-1; D remains ambiguous. This CDR3 comprises 14 residues. Germline V gene data show CDR1 as WSHSY and CDR2 as SAAADI. The V gene lost 4 bases and the J gene lost 0 bases, with 9 bases spanning the gap. DNA of the CDR3: TGCGCCAGCAGTGTAGCAGAGATGAACACTGAAGCTTTCTTT. Its translation: CASSVAEMNTEAFF.